This T cell receptor beta chain was recovered during a study of post-analysis software for immune sequencing data (dated by TCRdb to 2015 to 2017). With regard to the full study: The recorded disease courses included relapsing-remitting, secondary progressive and progressive-relapsing multiple sclerosis, and some patients had no subtype annotation. The patient repertoires were compared against approximately ten previously published healthy control repertoires obtained from donors aged roughly 6 to 25 years. A subset of samples was prepared in parallel using single-end sample barcoding, then pooled and co-amplified after Illumina adapter ligation.

Comment on this clonotype: Its antigen is unknown. One base away there is no much larger clone; base qualities are not given.

The library was generated by PCR. The sequencing machine was an Illumina HiSeq 2500. Unique molecular identifiers were incorporated into TCR beta cDNA libraries to reduce PCR and sequencing biases. Approximately 500,000 cDNA molecules were obtained per 1 to 10 million input T cells, so each molecule approximated one T cell. Patient libraries were prepared and sequenced with the same protocol used for the earlier healthy control dataset. Samples belonging to the same batch were prepared together, multiplexed and sequenced on a shared HiSeq lane. On the study's bioinformatics: Raw barcoded reads were processed with MIGEC, discarding single-read molecular identifier groups before consensus assembly and CDR3 extraction. VDJtools was used for post-analysis of the clonotype tables, and diversity was normalized by down-sampling every dataset to the size of the smallest sample. Repertoire overlap clustering matched CDR3 amino acid but not nucleotide sequences to correct batch-related cross-sample contamination. TCRdb trimmed the raw reads at Q25, called clones with MiXCR and kept productive beta chains. Each CDR3 protein appears once, grouped with its most common genes and DNA. The V and J calls and clone size come from TCRdb's table, not from the authors' own analysis. Here the sample has more than 500,000 distinct CDR3 sequences; 30% to 40% occur a single time. 4.5% to 7.5% of the sample is held by the ten biggest clonotypes.

Summary of the overall study and its limitations: A handful of TRBV segments, including TRBV5-6, TRBV5-1 and TRBV20-1, were significantly more frequent in patients than controls. Direct clustering with F measure revealed strong co-clustering of samples prepared in the same batch, which led to a batch-effect correction. The control group was slightly older than the multiple sclerosis patient group. Compared with controls, multiple sclerosis patients had significantly lower normalized Chao1 diversity, a finding suggesting substantial peripheral T-cell clonal expansion.

To demonstrate the VDJtools post-analysis software, TCR beta repertoires were profiled from the peripheral blood of 13 young patients with multiple sclerosis. The multiple sclerosis patients were children and adolescents ranging in age from roughly 6 to 15 years. Sequences KGHSH (CDR1) and LQKENI (CDR2) are obtained from the germline V gene. Including cysteine and phenylalanine, the CDR3 has 17 amino acids. The only DNA kept is the CDR3, 51 bases in frame from the first base. The trim is 1 base for V and 0 bases for J, with a gap of 10 bases between the germline ends. Material: blood. This sequence uses TRBV18 and TRBJ2-6, and the D gene may be TRBD1, 6 bases matching. The TCR comes from a girl aged 2 to 17 with multiple sclerosis. The CDR3 corresponds to CASSPRDRISGANVLTF. In nucleotides, the sequence is TGTGCCAGCTCACCACGTGACAGGATCTCTGGGGCCAACGTCCTGACTTTC.